This entry is about one TCR beta chain. This clone was detected once. No antigen is known for it. No base quality information exists; no much larger clone differs at one position. This sample is part of a study of technical replicates of blood from several donors (dated by TCRdb to 2016 to 2017). The receptor library was made with the immunoSEQ multiplex PCR assay. Held by TCRdb, this immuneACCESS table contains in-frame sequences only and omits some clones. Under half of the omission traces to an unresolved V gene where checked; the cause of the rest is unknown. Recorded for this sample are about 81,000 clones; approximately 95% of them occurred a single time. The top ten constitute around 0.39% of the sample. The V end loses 3 bases and the J end loses 1 base, and a stretch of 5 bases separates them. From its cysteine to its phenylalanine, the CDR3 spans 13 amino acids. The read is trimmed to its CDR3 DNA, 39 bases read in frame from base 1. Taken from the germline V gene, the CDR1 and CDR2 loops are SGHVS and FQNEAQ.

The receptor's source is a human donor in good health. Sample: T cells isolated from PBMCs. This chain is built from TRBV7-8 and TRBJ2-3; the D gene cannot be named for sure. The nucleotide sequence reads as follows: TGTGCCAGCAGCTTCACTCGCACAGATACGCAGTATTTT. Protein translation: CASSFTRTDTQYF.